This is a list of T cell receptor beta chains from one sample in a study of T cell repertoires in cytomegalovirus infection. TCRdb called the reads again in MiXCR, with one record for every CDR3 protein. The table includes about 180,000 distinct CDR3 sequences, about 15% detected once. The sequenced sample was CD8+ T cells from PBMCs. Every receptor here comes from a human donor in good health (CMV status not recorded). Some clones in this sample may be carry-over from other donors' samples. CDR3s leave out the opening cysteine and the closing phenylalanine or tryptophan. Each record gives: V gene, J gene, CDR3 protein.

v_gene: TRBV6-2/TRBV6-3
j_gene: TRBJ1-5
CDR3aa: ASSSRGESNQPQH

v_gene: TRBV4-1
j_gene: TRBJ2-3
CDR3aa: ASSQDPPPGGTDTQY

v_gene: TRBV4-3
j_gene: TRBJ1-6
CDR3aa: ASSLGPEPNSPLH

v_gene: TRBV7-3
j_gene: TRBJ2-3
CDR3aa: ASSLGTGGGADTQY

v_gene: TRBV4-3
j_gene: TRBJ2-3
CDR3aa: ASSQELASTDTQY

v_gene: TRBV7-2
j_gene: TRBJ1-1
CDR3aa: ASSGSEAF

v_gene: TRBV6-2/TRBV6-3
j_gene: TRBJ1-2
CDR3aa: ASSYNWIYGYT

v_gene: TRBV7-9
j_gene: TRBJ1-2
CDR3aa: ASRPQGADNGYT

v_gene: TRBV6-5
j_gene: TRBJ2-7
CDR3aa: ASSYLQGTYEQY

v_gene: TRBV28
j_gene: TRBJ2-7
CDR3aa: ASSPDRGRSNEQY

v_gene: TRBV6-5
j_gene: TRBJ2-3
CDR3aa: ASSPLTSGGSDTQY

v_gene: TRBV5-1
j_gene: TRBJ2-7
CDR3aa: ASRGQESYEQY

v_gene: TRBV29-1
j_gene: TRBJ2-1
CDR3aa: SVLRSVVLNEQF

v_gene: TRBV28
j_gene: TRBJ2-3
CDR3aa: ASSYRADTQY

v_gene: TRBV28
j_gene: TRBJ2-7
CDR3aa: ASRPGGKWRESYEQY

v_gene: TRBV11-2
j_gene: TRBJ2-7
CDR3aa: ASSPPATSYEQY

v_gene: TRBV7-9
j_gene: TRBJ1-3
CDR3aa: ASSPGQGENTIY

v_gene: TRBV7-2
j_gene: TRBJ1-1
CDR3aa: ASSTGTGVTEAF

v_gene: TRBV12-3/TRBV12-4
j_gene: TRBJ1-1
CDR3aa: ASSFGGGTEAF